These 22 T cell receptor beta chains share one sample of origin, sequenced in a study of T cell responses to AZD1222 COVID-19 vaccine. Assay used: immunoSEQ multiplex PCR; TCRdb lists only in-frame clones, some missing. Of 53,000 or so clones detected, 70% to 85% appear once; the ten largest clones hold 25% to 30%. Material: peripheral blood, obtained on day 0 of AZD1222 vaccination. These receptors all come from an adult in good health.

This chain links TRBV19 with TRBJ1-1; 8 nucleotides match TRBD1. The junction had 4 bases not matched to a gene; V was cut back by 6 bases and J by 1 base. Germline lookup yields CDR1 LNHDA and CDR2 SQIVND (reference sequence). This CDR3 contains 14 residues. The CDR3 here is CASSWGQENTEAFF. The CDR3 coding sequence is TGTGCCAGTAGCTGGGGACAGGAGAACACTGAAGCTTTCTTT.

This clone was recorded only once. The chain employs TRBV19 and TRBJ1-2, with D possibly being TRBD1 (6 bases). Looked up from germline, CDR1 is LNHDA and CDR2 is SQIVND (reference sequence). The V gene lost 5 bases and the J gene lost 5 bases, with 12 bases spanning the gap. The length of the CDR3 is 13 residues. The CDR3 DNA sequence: TGTGCCAGTAGTTCACAGGGTCCTTATGGCTACACCTTC. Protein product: CASSSQGPYGYTF.

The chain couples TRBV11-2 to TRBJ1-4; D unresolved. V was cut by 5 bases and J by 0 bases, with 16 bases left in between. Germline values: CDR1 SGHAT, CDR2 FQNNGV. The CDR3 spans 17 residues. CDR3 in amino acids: CASSLMKIDSTNEKLFF. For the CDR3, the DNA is TGTGCCAGCAGCCTCATGAAAATTGACTCAACTAATGAAAAACTGTTTTTT. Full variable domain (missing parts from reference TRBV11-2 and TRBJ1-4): EAGVAQSPRYKIIEKRQSVAFWCNPISGHATLYWYQQILGQGPKLLIQFQNNGVVDDSQLPKDRFSAERLKGVDSTLKIQPAKLEDSAVYLCASSLMKIDSTNEKLFFGSGTQLSVL.

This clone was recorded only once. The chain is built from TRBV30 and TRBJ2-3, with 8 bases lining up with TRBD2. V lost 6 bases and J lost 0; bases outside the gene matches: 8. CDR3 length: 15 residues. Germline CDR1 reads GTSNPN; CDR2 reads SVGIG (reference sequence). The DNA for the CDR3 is TGTGCCTGCTCGGAAAGCGGGAGTAGCACAGATACGCAGTATTTT. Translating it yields CACSESGSSTDTQYF. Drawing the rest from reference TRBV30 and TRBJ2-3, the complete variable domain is SQTIHQWPATLVQPVGSPLSLECTVEGTSNPNLYWYRQAAGRGLQLLFYSVGIGQISSEVPQNLSASRPQDRQFILSSKKLLLSDSGFYLCACSESGSSTDTQYFGPGTRLTVL.

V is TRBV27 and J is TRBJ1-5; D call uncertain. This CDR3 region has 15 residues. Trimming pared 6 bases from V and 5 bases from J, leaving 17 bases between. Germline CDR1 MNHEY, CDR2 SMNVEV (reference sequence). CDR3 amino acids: CASRPRASLDQPQHF. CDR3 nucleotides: TGTGCCAGCAGACCCCGGGCCTCCCTAGATCAGCCCCAGCATTTT.

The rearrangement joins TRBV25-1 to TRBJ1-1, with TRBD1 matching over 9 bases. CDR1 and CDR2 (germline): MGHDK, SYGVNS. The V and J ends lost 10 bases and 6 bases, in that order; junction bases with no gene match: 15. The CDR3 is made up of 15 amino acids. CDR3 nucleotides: TGTGCCACCTCGATGGATGGGACAGGGATGTCTGAAGCTTTCTTT. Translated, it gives CATSMDGTGMSEAFF.

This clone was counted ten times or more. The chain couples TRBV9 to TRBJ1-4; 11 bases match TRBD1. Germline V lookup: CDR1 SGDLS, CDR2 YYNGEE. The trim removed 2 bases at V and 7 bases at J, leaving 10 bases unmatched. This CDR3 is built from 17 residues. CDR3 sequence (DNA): TGTGCCAGCAGCGTCGGGACAGGGGGGAAGAGAGGTGAAAAACTGTTTTTT. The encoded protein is CASSVGTGGKRGEKLFF.

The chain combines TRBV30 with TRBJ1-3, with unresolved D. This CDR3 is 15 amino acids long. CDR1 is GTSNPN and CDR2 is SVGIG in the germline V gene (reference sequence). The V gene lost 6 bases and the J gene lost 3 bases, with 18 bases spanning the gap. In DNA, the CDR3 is TGTGCCTGTGCGGCAGACCAAAATCTTGGAAACACCATATATTTT. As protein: CACAADQNLGNTIYF.

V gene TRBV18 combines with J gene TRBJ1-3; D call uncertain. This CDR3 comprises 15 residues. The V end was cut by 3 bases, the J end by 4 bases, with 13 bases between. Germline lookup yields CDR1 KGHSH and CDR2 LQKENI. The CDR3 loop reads CASSPIQGSGNTIYF. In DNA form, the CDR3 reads TGTGCCAGCTCACCGATTCAAGGATCGGGAAACACCATATATTTT.

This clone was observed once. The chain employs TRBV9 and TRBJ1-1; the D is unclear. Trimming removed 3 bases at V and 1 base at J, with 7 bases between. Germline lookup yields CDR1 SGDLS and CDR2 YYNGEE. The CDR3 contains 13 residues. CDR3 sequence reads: CASSATENTEAFF. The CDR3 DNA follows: TGTGCCAGCAGCGCTACAGAGAACACTGAAGCTTTCTTT. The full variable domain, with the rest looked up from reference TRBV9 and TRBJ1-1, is DSGVTQTPKHLITATGQRVTLRCSPRSGDLSVYWYQQSLDQGLQFLIQYYNGEERAKGNILERFSAQQFPDLHSELNLSSLELGDSALYFCASSATENTEAFFGQGTRLTVV.

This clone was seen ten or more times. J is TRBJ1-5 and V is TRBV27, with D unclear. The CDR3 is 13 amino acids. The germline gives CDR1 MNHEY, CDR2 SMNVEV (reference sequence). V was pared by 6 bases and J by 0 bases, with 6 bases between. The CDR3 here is CASSPFSNQPQHF. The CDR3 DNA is TGTGCCAGCAGCCCATTTAGCAATCAGCCCCAGCATTTT.

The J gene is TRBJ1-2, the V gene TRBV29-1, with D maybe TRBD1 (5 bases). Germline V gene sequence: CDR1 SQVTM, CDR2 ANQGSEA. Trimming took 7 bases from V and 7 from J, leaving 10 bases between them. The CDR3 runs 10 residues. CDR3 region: CSGEGPGYTF. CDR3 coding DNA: TGCAGCGGTGAGGGACCTGGCTACACCTTC. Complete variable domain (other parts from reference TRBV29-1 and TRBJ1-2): SAVISQKPSRDICQRGTSLTIQCQVDSQVTMMFWYRQQPGQSLTLIATANQGSEATYESGFVIDKFPISRPNLTFSTLTVSNMSPEDSSIYLCSGEGPGYTFGSGTRLTVV.

This chain's CDR3 is CASTGDGYNEQFF. The CDR3 nucleotides are TGCGCCAGTACAGGGGATGGGTACAATGAGCAGTTCTTC. J is TRBJ2-1 and V is TRBV5-1, with 7 nucleotides matching TRBD1. Per the germline V gene, CDR1 is SGHRS and CDR2 is YFSETQ. V dropped 8 bases and J dropped 4; count of bases not matched to a gene: 6. The CDR3 has 13 amino acids.

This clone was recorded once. The DNA for the CDR3 is TGTGCCTGGAACCCCCGAGACACCTACACAGATACGCAGTATTTT. This translates into CAWNPRDTYTDTQYF. This rearrangement joins TRBV30 to TRBJ2-3, with D hard to call. The V end was cut by 4 bases, the J end by 2 bases, with 16 bases between. Germline CDR1 is GTSNPN and CDR2 is SVGIG (reference sequence). This CDR3 has 15 amino acids.

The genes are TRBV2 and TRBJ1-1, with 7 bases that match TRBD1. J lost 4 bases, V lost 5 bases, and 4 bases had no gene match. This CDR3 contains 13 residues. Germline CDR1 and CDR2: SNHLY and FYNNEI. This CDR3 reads CASSMQGGTEAFF. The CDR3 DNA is TGTGCCAGCAGTATGCAGGGGGGCACTGAAGCTTTCTTT.

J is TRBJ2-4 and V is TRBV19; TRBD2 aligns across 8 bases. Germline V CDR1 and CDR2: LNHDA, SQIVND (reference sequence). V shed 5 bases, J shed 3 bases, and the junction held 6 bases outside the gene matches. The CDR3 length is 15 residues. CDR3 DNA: TGTGCCAGTAGTCCCCGGGAGGGGGGCAAAAACATTCAGTACTTC. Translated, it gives CASSPREGGKNIQYF.

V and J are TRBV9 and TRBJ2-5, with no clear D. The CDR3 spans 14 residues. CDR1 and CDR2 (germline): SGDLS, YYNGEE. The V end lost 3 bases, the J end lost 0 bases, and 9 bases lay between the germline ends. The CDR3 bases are TGTGCCAGCAGCGACAATAGGTACCAAGAGACCCAGTACTTC. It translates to CASSDNRYQETQYF.

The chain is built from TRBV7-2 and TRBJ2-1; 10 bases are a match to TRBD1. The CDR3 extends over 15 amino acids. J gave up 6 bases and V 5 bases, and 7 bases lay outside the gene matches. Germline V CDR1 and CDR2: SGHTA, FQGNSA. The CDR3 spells CASSRDRGRFNEQFF. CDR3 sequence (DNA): TGTGCCAGCAGCCGTGACAGGGGGCGCTTCAATGAGCAGTTCTTC.

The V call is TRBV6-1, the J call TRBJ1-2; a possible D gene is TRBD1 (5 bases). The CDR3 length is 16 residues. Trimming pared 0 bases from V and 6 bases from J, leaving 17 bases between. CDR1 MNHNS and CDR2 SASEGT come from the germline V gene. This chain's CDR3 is CASSEAWGREGNGYTF. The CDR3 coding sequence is TGTGCCAGCAGTGAAGCTTGGGGCAGGGAGGGGAATGGCTACACCTTC.

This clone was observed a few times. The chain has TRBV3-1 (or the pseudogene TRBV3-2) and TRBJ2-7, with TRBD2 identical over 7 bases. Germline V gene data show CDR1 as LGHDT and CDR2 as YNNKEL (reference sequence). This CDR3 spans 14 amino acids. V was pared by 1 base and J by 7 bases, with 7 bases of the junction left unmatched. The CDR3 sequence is CASSQVASGGEQYF. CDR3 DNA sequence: TGTGCCAGCAGCCAAGTGGCTAGCGGAGGGGAGCAGTACTTC.

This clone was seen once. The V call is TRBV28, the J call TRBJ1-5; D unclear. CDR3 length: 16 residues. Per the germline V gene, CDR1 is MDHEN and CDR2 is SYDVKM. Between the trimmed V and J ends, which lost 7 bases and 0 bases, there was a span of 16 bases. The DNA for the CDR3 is TGTGCCAGCAAAAGAAACCGGCCGTATAGCAATCAGCCCCAGCATTTT. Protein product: CASKRNRPYSNQPQHF.

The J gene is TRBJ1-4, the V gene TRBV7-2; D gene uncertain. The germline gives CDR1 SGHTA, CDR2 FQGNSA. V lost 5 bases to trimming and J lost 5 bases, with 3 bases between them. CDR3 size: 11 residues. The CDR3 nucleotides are TGTGCCAGCAGCAAAAATGAAAAACTGTTTTTT. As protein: CASSKNEKLFF.